This T cell receptor (beta chain) is from a study of blood T cells in healthy people across ages. Study findings and constraints: Both higher diversity and more naive CD4+ cells marked long-lived donors when set against aged donors. Conclusively comparing naive with antigen-experienced cells was impossible with unsorted PBMCs.

The sample, about 9.7 milliliters of peripheral blood, was drawn from each donor. Comments on this clonotype: As yet, its antigen is unknown.

It was with a sample-barcoded 5' primer and a J-beta primer mix that a second PCR of roughly 6 to 12 cycles was run. With 12 random nucleotides, a template-switch adaptor tagged each individual cDNA molecule. MiXCR, run by TCRdb on the 5' RACE reads, gives a single entry per CDR3 protein. The repertoire holds over a million distinct CDR3 sequences, with almost 60% as singletons. The CDR3 spans 12 residues. CDR1 is SNHLY, CDR2 FYNNEI, per germline. Between the trimmed V and J ends, which lost 2 bases and 8 bases, there was a span of 7 bases. The source is a man aged 18 to 29 in good health. V and J are TRBV2 and TRBJ2-1; D gene uncertain. Sequenced material: blood. The CDR3 bases are TGTGCCAGCAGTGAATTAAGGGATGAGCAGTTCTTC. This sequence encodes CASSELRDEQFF.